These 12 T cell receptor beta chains were all obtained from the same sample, sequenced in a study of CD8 T cell repertoires and HIV-1 epitope variants. These receptors are not linked to any known antigen. Assay used: immunoSEQ multiplex PCR; TCRdb lists only in-frame clones, some missing. Of over 2,000 clones listed, 70% to 80% are singletons. Sequenced material: cultured CD8+ T cells derived from PBMCs. These receptor sequences come from a male donor with HIV.

This sequence joins TRBV5-6 and TRBJ2-1, with 7 bases matching TRBD2. Germline V gene sequence: CDR1 SGHDT, CDR2 YYEEEE. There are 16 residues in the CDR3. With 5 bases clipped from V and 0 bases from J, the junction kept 8 bases outside the gene matches. The CDR3 region has the DNA TGTGCCAGCAGTTTCGGGGGGACGAGCTCCTACAATGAGCAGTTCTTC. This translates into CASSFGGTSSYNEQFF.

Turning to this clone: A far larger clone lies a single base away; this is likely a read error. V usage is TRBV4-2 and J usage is TRBJ1-2; D remains ambiguous. Trimming pared 0 bases from V and 3 bases from J, leaving 14 bases between. This CDR3 spans 16 amino acids. The V gene's germline CDR1 is LGHNA and CDR2 YNFKEQ. CDR3 sequence (DNA): TGTGCCAGCAGCCAAGATCCCCCAGACTTGGACTATGGCTACACCTTC. It yields the protein CASSQDPPDLDYGYTF.

The chain links TRBV11-2 to TRBJ2-1, with a tentative D call TRBD1 (5 bases). CDR3 size: 17 residues. Germline values: CDR1 SGHAT, CDR2 FQNNGV. The germline V and J ends were trimmed by 3 bases and 0 bases, with 15 bases remaining between them. The CDR3 loop is CASSFRVDDSSYNEQFF. The CDR3 DNA reads as TGTGCCAGCAGCTTCAGGGTAGACGATTCCTCCTACAATGAGCAGTTCTTC.

The rearrangement uses TRBV5-4 and TRBJ2-7; possibly TRBD1 or TRBD2 for D (5 bases each). The germline V gene encodes CDR1 SGHNT and CDR2 YYREEE (reference sequence). This CDR3 has 14 amino acids. Deletions cut 3 bases from V and 0 bases from J, with 10 bases between. The CDR3 coding sequence is TGTGCCAGCAGCTCGGGACCGAGCTCCTACGAGCAGTACTTC. Translating gives CASSSGPSSYEQYF.

V gene TRBV28 combines with J gene TRBJ2-3, with 8 bases identical to TRBD1. The CDR3 spans 18 residues. Germline CDR1 and CDR2: MDHEN and SYDVKM. Trimming took 6 bases from V and 6 from J; bases not matched to a gene: 20. CDR3 sequence reads: CASSLPRARQGQSDTQYF. CDR3 DNA sequence: TGTGCCAGCAGCTTACCGCGCGCTAGACAGGGGCAAAGCGATACGCAGTATTTT.

The chain links TRBV10-3 to TRBJ2-1, with 10 nucleotides matching TRBD2. In germline, CDR1 is ENHRY, CDR2 SYGVKD. The CDR3 loop spans 17 amino acids. V dropped 3 bases and J dropped 1; count of bases not matched to a gene: 6. The chain's CDR3 is CAISEAGGSPSYNEQFF. CDR3 coding DNA: TGTGCCATCAGTGAAGCGGGAGGGTCCCCGTCCTACAATGAGCAGTTCTTC.

This rearrangement joins TRBV5-6 to TRBJ2-7, with TRBD2 as a possible D gene (7 bases). Trimming left V 7 bases short and J 2 bases short, with 16 bases between. CDR3 length: 14 residues. Germline values: CDR1 SGHDT, CDR2 YYEEEE. DNA for the CDR3: TGTGCCAGCGGCGGGGGCGGAGCCACCTACGAGCAGTACTTC. It yields the protein CASGGGGATYEQYF.

This chain links TRBV29-1 with TRBJ2-7, with D maybe TRBD2 (6 bases). Trimming left V 6 bases short and J 3 bases short, with 12 bases between. Per the germline V gene, CDR1 is SQVTM and CDR2 is ANQGSEA. This CDR3 is built from 12 residues. Written as DNA, the CDR3 is TGCAGCGTGGAGGGGAGTAGCTACGAGCAGTACTTC. Its protein product is CSVEGSSYEQYF.

This sequence joins TRBV12-5 and TRBJ2-3; 8 nucleotides line up with TRBD1. After removal of 7 bases from V and 3 bases from J, the junction contained 6 bases not matched to a gene. Germline V gene data show CDR1 as LGHNT and CDR2 as FRNRAP. The CDR3 spans 14 residues. The CDR3 reads CASAVDRATDTQYF. The CDR3 bases are TGTGCTAGTGCTGTGGACAGGGCAACAGATACGCAGTATTTT.

The CDR3 region is CASSLMVDNEQFF. The CDR3 DNA sequence: TGTGCCAGCAGCTTGATGGTTGACAATGAGCAGTTCTTC. V gene TRBV5-4 combines with J gene TRBJ2-1; D is undetermined. This CDR3 spans 13 amino acids. Germline V lookup: CDR1 SGHNT, CDR2 YYREEE (reference sequence). The ends were cut back, 1 base at V and 5 bases at J, with 7 bases in the middle.

This chain uses TRBV28 with TRBJ2-7; possibly TRBD1 or TRBD2 for D (5 bases each). CDR3 length: 13 residues. Trimming removed 6 bases from V and 3 bases from J, with 12 bases in between. CDR1 and CDR2 from the germline V gene are MDHEN and SYDVKM. CDR3 nucleotides: TGTGCCAGCAGCCCCGGGACCTTCTACGAGCAGTACTTC. Its translation: CASSPGTFYEQYF.

This clone came up a few times. J is TRBJ2-5 and V is TRBV28; D is undetermined. Trimming removed 4 bases from V and 0 bases from J, with 12 bases in between. Germline CDR1 MDHEN, CDR2 SYDVKM. The CDR3 is 15 amino acids. The CDR3 DNA sequence: TGTGCCAGCAGTTCCGTCGACCGAGACCAAGAGACCCAGTACTTC. Its translation: CASSSVDRDQETQYF.